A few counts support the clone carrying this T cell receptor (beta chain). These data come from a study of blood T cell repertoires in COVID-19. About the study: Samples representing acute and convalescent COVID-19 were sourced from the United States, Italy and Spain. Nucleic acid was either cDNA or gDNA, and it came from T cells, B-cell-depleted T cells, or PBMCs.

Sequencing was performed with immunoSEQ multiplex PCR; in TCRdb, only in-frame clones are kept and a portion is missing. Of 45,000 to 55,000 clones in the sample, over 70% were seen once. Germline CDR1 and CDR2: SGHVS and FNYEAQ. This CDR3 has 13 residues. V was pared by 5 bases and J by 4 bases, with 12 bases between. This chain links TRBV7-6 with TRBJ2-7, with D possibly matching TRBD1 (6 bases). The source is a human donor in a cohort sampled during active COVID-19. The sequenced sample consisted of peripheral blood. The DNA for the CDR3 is TGTGCCAGCAGCCCTAACAGGGCGTACGAGCAGTACTTC. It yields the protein CASSPNRAYEQYF.